This record looks at one T cell receptor (beta chain) sequence and its context. 60 Vbeta and 13 Jbeta primers were used in PCR. Clones were sequenced by immunoSEQ multiplex PCR, and TCRdb holds only the in-frame ones, with some missing. The repertoire holds roughly 190,000 clones, about 81% seen once, with approximately 5% in the top ten. This specimen comes from a study of cytomegalovirus exposure and HLA in healthy donors. The receptor's source is a man aged 25-40 years in good health and CMV-seropositive. What was sequenced was PBMCs.

The CDR3 spells CASSLAGPGQRETQYF. The CDR3 DNA follows: TGTGCCAGCAGCTTAGCCGGACCGGGACAAAGGGAGACCCAGTACTTC. The chain combines TRBV11-2 with TRBJ2-5, with D maybe TRBD1 (6 bases). Between the trimmed V and J ends, which lost 1 base and 5 bases, there was a span of 17 bases. Germline V lookup: CDR1 SGHAT, CDR2 FQNNGV. CDR3 length equals 16 residues.